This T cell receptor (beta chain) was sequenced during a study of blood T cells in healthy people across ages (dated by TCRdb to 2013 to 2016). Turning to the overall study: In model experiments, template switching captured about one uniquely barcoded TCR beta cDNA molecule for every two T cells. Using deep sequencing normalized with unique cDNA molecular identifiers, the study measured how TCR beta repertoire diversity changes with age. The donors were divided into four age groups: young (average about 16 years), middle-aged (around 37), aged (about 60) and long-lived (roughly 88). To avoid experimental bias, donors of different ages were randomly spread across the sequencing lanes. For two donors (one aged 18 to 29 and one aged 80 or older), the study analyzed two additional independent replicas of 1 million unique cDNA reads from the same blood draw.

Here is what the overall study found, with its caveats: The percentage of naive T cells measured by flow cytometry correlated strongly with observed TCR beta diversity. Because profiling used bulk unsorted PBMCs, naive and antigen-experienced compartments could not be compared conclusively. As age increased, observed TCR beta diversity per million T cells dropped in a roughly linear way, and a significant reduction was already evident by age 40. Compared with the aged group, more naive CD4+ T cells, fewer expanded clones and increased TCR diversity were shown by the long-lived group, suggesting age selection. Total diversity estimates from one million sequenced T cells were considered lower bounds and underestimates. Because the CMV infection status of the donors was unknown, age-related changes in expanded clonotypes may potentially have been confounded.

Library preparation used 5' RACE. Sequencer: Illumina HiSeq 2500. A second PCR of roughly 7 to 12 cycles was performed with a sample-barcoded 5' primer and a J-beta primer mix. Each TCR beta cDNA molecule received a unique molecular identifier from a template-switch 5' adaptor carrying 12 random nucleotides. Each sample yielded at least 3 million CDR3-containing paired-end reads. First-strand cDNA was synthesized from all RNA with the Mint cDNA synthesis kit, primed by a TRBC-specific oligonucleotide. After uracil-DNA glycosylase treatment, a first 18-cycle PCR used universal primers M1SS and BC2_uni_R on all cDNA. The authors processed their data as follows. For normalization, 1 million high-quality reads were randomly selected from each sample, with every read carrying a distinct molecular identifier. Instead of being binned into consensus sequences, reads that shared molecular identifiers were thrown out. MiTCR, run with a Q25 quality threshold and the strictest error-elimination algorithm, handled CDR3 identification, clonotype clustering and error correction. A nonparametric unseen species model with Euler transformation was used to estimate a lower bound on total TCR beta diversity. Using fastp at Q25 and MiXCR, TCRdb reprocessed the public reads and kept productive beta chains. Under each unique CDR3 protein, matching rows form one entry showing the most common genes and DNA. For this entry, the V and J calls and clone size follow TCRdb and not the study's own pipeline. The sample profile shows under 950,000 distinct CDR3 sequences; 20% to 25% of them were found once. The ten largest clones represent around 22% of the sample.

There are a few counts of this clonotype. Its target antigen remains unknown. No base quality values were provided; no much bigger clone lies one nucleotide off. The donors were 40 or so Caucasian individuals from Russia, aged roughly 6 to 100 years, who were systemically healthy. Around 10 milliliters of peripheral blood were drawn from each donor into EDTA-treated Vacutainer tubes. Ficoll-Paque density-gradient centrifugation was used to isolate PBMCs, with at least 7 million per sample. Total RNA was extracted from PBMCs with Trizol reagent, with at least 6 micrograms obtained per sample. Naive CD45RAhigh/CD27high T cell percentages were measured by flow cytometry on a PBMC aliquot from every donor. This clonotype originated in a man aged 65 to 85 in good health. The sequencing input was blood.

DNA sequence: TGTGCCAGCAGCTTAGGAGTAGCGGGAGCCGGCACAGATACGCAGTATTTT. This translates into CASSLGVAGAGTDTQYF. The chain joins TRBV7-3 to TRBJ2-3; 9 central nucleotides agree with TRBD2. In the germline V gene, CDR1 corresponds to SGHTA and CDR2 to FQGTGA. The CDR3 goes from the cysteine to the phenylalanine over 17 residues. The entry retains the CDR3 DNA only, 51 bases that are in frame from base 1. V ends up 2 bases short and J 1 base short, with an unmatched junction base count of 7.